This TCR beta chain was sequenced for a study of neurological immune-mediated disorders. Synthesis of cDNA was performed by 5'RACE using 10-nucleotide random UMIs. Each CDR3 protein gets one entry after TCRdb re-called the 5' RACE reads with MiXCR. The table has some 24,000 distinct CDR3 sequences, under 8.5% seen once; the top ten hold approximately 4.8%. V gave up 3 bases and J gave up 6 bases; unmatched junction bases: 9. CDR3 size: 16 residues. Germline V lookup: CDR1 SGHRS, CDR2 YFSETQ. This clonotype originated in a middle-aged woman in good health. This chain uses TRBV5-1 with TRBJ2-7; 13 bases are a match to TRBD2. The sequenced material came from PBMCs. CDR3: CASSSGLAGMLGEQYF. CDR3 sequence (DNA): TGCGCCAGCAGCTCGGGACTAGCGGGAATGCTCGGCGAGCAGTACTTC.